Listed here is a single T cell receptor beta chain. As yet, its antigen is unknown. The CDR3 consists of 13 residues. From germline, CDR1 is MNHNY and CDR2 SVGAGI (reference sequence). The V end lost 6 bases, the J end lost 6 bases, and 11 bases lay between the germline ends. The record originates from a study of cytomegalovirus exposure and HLA in healthy donors. General study findings and limits: Most of the TCR beta V segments (in an earlier analysis) were productive either about 87% or about 30% of the time. Fewer N-insertions (relative to the approximately 700-donor mean) were reportedly seen in an Asian-associated ancestry cluster in a later analysis. Later analysis showed TCR association rates varying by HLA locus, highest for DRB1 and lowest for HLA-C.

PCR involved 60 Vbeta and 13 Jbeta primers. Profiled with immunoSEQ multiplex PCR; TCRdb holds only in-frame clones, not every one. The repertoire includes some 110,000 clones, approximately 79% of them detected once, and roughly 3.4% sits in the top ten. The sequence derives from a man in his sixties in good health and CMV-seronegative. The chain uses TRBV6-6 and TRBJ2-2; weak D call: TRBD2 (5 bases). The material sequenced was PBMCs. The CDR3 loop reads CASRPEGAGELFF. The CDR3 DNA reads as TGTGCCAGCAGGCCCGAGGGCGCCGGGGAGCTGTTTTTT.